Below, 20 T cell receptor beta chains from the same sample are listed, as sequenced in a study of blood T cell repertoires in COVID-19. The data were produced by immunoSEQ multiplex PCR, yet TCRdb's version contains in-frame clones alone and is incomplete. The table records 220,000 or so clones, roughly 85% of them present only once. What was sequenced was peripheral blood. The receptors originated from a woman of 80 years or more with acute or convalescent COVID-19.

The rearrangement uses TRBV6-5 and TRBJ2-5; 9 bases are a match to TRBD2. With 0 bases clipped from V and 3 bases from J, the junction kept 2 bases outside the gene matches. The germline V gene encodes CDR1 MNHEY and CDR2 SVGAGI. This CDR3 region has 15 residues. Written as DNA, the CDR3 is TGTGCCAGCAGTTACTCCGCTAGCGGGGAAGAGACCCAGTACTTC. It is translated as CASSYSASGEETQYF.

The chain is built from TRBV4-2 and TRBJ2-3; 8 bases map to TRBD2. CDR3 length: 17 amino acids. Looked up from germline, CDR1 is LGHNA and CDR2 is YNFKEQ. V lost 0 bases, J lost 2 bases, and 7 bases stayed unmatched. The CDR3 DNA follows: TGTGCCAGCAGCCAAGATACCGGCGGGGGGCCCACAGATACGCAGTATTTT. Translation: CASSQDTGGGPTDTQYF.

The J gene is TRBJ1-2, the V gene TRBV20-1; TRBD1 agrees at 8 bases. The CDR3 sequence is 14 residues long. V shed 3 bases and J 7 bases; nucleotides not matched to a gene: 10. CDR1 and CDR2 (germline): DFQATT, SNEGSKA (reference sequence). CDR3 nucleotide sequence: TGCAGTGCTAGTATCCCGGCAGGGGGCTCTGGCTACACCTTC. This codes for CSASIPAGGSGYTF.

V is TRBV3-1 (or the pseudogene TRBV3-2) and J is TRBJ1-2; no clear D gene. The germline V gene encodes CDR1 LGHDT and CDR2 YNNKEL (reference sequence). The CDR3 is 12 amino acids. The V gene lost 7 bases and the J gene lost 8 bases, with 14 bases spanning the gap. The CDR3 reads CASTSSRLGYTF. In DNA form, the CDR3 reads TGTGCCAGCACGAGTTCTAGGTTAGGCTACACCTTC.

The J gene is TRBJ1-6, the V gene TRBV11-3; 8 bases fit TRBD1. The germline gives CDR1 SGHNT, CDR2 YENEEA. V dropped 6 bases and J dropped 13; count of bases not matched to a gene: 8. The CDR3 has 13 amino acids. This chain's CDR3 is CASRPTQGAPLHF. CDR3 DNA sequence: TGTGCCAGCAGACCGACCCAGGGGGCCCCCCTCCACTTT.

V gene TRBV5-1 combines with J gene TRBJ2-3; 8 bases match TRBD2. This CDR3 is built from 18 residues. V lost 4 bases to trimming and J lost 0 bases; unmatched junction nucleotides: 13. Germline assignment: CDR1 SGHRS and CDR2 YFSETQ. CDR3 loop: CASSGHSGVVGSTDTQYF. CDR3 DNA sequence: TGCGCCAGCAGCGGACATAGCGGGGTGGTGGGTAGCACAGATACGCAGTATTTT.

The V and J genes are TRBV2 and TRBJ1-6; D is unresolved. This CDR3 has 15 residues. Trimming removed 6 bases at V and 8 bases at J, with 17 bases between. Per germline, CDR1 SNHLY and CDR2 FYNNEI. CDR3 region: CASSTNGLADSPLHF. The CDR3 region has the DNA TGTGCCAGCAGCACCAATGGTTTAGCGGATTCACCCCTCCACTTT.

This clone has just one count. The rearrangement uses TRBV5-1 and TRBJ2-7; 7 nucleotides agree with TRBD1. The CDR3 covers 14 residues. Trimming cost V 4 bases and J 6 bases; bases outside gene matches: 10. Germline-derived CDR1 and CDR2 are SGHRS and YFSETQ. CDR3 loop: CASSPREDRAEQYF. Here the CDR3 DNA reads TGCGCCAGCAGCCCACGAGAAGACAGGGCCGAGCAGTACTTC.

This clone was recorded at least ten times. CDR3 sequence (DNA): TGTGCCAGCAGCCCCACGACACTGTCCTACGAGCAGTACTTC. Translating it yields CASSPTTLSYEQYF. V usage is TRBV9 and J usage is TRBJ2-7, with D unclear. CDR3 length: 14 amino acids. V was pared by 4 bases and J by 1 base, with 12 bases between. Germline V lookup: CDR1 SGDLS, CDR2 YYNGEE.

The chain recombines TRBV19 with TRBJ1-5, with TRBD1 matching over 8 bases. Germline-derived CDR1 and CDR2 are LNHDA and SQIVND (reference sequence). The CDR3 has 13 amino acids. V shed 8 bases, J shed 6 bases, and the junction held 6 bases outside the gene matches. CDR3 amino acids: CASETGAGQPQHF. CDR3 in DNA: TGTGCCAGTGAGACAGGGGCTGGTCAGCCCCAGCATTTT.

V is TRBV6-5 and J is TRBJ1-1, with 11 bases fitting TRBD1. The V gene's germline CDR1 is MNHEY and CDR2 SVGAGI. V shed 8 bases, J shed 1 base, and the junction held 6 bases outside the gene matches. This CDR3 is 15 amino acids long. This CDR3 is CASAWTGGRNTEAFF. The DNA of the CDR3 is TGTGCCAGCGCCTGGACAGGGGGCCGGAACACTGAAGCTTTCTTT.

CDR3 loop: CASSPEGAAYSYEQYF. The CDR3, as DNA: TGCGCCAGCTCCCCGGAGGGAGCGGCCTACTCCTACGAGCAGTACTTC. The J gene is TRBJ2-7, the V gene TRBV5-1; possibly TRBD2 for D (6 bases). Germline values: CDR1 SGHRS, CDR2 YFSETQ. V lost 7 bases, J lost 0 bases, and 20 bases lay in between. The CDR3 sequence is 16 residues long.

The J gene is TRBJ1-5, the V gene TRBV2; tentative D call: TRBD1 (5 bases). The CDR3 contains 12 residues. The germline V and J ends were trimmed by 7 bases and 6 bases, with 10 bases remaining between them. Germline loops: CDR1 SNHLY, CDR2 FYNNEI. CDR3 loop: CASTAGLQPQHF. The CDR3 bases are TGTGCCAGCACGGCGGGACTTCAGCCCCAGCATTTT.

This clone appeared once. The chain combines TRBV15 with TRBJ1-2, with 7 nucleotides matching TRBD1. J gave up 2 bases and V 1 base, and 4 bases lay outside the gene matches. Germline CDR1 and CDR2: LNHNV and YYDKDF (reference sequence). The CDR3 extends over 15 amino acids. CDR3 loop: CATSRVPGQNYGYTF. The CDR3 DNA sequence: TGTGCCACCAGCAGAGTCCCGGGACAGAACTATGGCTACACCTTC. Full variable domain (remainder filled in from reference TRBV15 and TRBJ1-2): DAMVIQNPRYQVTQFGKPVTLSCSQTLNHNVMYWYQQKSSQAPKLLFHYYDKDFNNEADTPDNFQSRRPNTSFCFLDIRSPGLGDTAMYLCATSRVPGQNYGYTFGSGTRLTVV.

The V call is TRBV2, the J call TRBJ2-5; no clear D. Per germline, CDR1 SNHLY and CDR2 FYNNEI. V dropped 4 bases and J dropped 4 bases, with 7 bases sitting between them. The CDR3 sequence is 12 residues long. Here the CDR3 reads CASSGPGETQYF. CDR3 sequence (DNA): TGTGCCAGCAGTGGGCCGGGAGAGACCCAGTACTTC.

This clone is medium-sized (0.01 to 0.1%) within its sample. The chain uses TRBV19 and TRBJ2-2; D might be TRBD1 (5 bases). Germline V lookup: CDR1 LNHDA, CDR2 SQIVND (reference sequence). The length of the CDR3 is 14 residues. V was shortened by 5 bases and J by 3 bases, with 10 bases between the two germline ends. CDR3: CASSPLTDTGELFF. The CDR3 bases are TGTGCCAGTAGTCCGCTGACAGACACCGGGGAGCTGTTTTTT.

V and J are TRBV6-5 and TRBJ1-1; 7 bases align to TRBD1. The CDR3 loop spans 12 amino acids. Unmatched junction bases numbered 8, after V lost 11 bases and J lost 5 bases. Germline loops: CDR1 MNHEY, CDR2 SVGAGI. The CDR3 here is CASQQGYTEAFF. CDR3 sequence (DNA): TGTGCCTCACAACAGGGGTATACTGAAGCTTTCTTT.

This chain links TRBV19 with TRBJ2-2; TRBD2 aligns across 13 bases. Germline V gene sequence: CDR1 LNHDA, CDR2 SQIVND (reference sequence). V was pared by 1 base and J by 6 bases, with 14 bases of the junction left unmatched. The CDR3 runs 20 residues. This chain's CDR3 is CASSIGRGLAGLRSPGELFF. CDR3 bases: TGTGCCAGTAGTATAGGTCGGGGACTAGCGGGGCTGAGGTCGCCCGGGGAGCTGTTTTTT.

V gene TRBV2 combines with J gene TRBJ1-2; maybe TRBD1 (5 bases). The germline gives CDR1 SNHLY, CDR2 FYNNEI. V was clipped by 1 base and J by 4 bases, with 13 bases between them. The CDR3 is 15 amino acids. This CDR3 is CASSEDLGTAYGYTF. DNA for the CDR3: TGTGCCAGCAGTGAAGACCTGGGGACTGCCTATGGCTACACCTTC.

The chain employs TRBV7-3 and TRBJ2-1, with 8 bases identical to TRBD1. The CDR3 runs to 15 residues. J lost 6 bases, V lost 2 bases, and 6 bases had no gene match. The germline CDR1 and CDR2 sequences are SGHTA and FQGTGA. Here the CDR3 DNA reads TGTGCCAGCAGCTTAGGACAGGGCGGGCGCAATGAGCAGTTCTTC. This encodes CASSLGQGGRNEQFF.